This T cell receptor (beta chain) appears in the sequencing data of a study of a mutant IDH1 vaccine in newly diagnosed glioma. Study-wide background: Sex distribution of treated patients was approximately 60% male and approximately 38% female; mean age was about 40 years. Earlier therapy was either radiotherapy, temozolomide, or both, and most got both. Study-wide findings and caveats: There were vaccine-induced immune responses in under 95% of the patients.

The assay was immunoSEQ multiplex PCR, and TCRdb's table has in-frame clones only and misses some. The sample records 50,000 to 55,000 clones, around 80% being singletons. As concerns this clone: The antigen is undetermined.

The time point was: week 5, during vaccination. The study gave 300 ug of mutant IDH1 20-mer peptide per vaccine dose, with topical imiquimod. Every donor had a new WHO grade 3 or 4 astrocytoma that was IDH1-mutant, with loss of nuclear ATRX. V lost 2 bases, J lost 7 bases, and 17 bases lay in between. CDR1 is MDHEN and CDR2 is SYDVKM in the germline V gene. This CDR3 has 16 amino acids. The chain uses TRBV28 and TRBJ2-2; D uncertain. The source of this sequence is a man aged 50 to 59 with glioma. Sequencing was performed on PBMCs, taken from a glioma patient whose treatment included an IDH1 peptide vaccine. CDR3 in amino acids: CASSLNIPSGSGELFF. CDR3 bases: TGTGCCAGCAGTTTAAACATCCCGAGTGGCAGCGGGGAGCTGTTTTTT.